This T cell receptor (beta chain) was recorded in a study of OX40 agonist ivuxolimab in advanced cancers. About the full investigation: Ivuxolimab, which targeted the costimulatory receptor OX40 (CD134), was an agonistic, fully human IgG2 monoclonal antibody. Intravenous ivuxolimab was administered to patients every 2 weeks at six dose levels: 0.01, 0.1, 0.3, 1.5, 3 and 10 mg/kg. Of the roughly 54 dose-escalation patients, hepatocellular carcinoma was present in about 20, melanoma in approximately 15, renal cell carcinoma in 9 and head and neck cancer in 9. In the dose-escalation cohort, 82.7% of patients were male, and the mean age was roughly 60 years, with a range of 23 to 79. Patients were allowed to have had prior anti-PD-1, anti-PD-L1 or anti-CTLA-4 therapy, and approximately 39% of the dose-escalation patients had been treated with checkpoint inhibitors. Three dose-escalation patients achieved partial responses, one with hepatocellular carcinoma and two with cutaneous melanoma. Peripheral TCRbeta sequencing was intended to test whether TCR sequence diversity was altered and clonal T-cell expansion was caused by ivuxolimab. The monotherapy dose-escalation portion (N ≈ 52 patients) of the phase I ivuxolimab trial is reported in the paper.

Genomic DNA was extracted from sorted cells for sequencing of the TCRbeta CDR3 region. TCRbeta CDR3 regions were sequenced using the immunoSEQ Assay. The table was pulled from immuneACCESS by TCRdb, which kept in-frame rearrangements only. Such tables lose some clones; where checked, under half of the loss comes from unresolved V genes, and the rest has no known cause. The sample data list about 82,000 clones, and 86% of these were observed just once. The biggest ten clones account for around 2% of the sample. On the study overall, not on this receptor specifically: After ivuxolimab, expanded clones were on average more numerous among CD8+ T cells than among CD4+ T cells. Which antigens the clonally expanded peripheral T cells were specific for was not determined. Partial responders in the 0.1-3.0 mg/kg groups had among the lowest normalized peripheral clonal expansion, especially among CD8+ T cells. Low levels of normalized T-cell clonal expansion were also seen in some patients who did not respond. At doses of 0.1 to 3.0 mg/kg, clonal expansion of both CD4+ and CD8+ T cells in blood was seen between baseline and week 6.

Patients with autoimmune disease history or receiving systemic immunosuppression were excluded from the trial. Peripheral blood for TCR sequencing was collected from all dose cohorts at baseline, on cycle 4 day 1, and on cycle 7 day 1. Samples came from an open-label, multicenter, first-in-human phase I dose-escalation trial of ivuxolimab. Adults with locally advanced or metastatic head and neck squamous cell, hepatocellular, melanoma or renal cell carcinoma were enrolled in the trial. CD4+ and CD8+ T cells were sorted separately from peripheral blood before TCR sequencing. As concerns this clone: Its recognized antigen is unknown. No qualities accompany the bases; no much larger clone lies one base away.

CDR1 and CDR2 (SGHRS, YFSETQ) derive from the germline V gene. From the cysteine up to the phenylalanine, the CDR3 has a length of 14 residues. Left in the record is the CDR3 DNA by itself, 42 bases read in frame from the first base. From V the trimming removes 3 bases and from J it removes 3 bases, while the gene matches leave 4 bases of the junction unaccounted for. The chain employs TRBV5-1 and TRBJ2-5, and TRBD1 matches 8 of the central bases. Sample: CD4+ or CD8+ T cells sorted from blood, taken in a trial of the OX40 agonist ivuxolimab. This receptor was taken from an adult with an advanced solid tumor such as melanoma, head and neck, liver or kidney cancer. In nucleotide form, the sequence is TGCGCCAGCAGCTGGAGGGACAGGAAAGAGACCCAGTACTTC. Translated, it gives CASSWRDRKETQYF.